Sequencing of this T cell receptor beta chain was carried out in a study of beta chain features in type 1 diabetes (dated by TCRdb to the late 2010s). Study-wide context: Mean age, gender distribution, total cell number and subset yield did not differ between patients and healthy donors. A total of 90 million to 140 million sorted cells were examined across all samples, and RNA yield correlated strongly with the number of cells per subset. The study compared the TCRB repertoires of sorted circulating CD4+ T cell subsets in recently diagnosed type 1 diabetes patients with those in matched healthy donors. Naive and central memory subsets were obtained from all 30 or so donors, but regulatory and stem cell-like memory subsets were isolated from only 8 patients and roughly eight healthy donors.

In its sample, this clone was seen a few times. No cognate antigen has been identified for it. No much larger clone exists at a distance of one base, and base qualities are not known. All of the isolated RNA was reverse transcribed with the High Capacity cDNA Reverse Transcription Kit, so expressed TCRB transcripts were sequenced. Deep immunoSEQ sequencing was applied to naive, central memory and regulatory T cell samples, giving an average of roughly 3.5 million total reads per sample. Sorted cells were lysed in RLT buffer, and RNA was extracted using DNase-treated RNeasy Micro or Mini kits according to cell number. To prevent cross-contamination, every cell subset was processed on its own, while patient and healthy donor samples were processed together. The immunoSEQ multiplex PCR was used to amplify TCRB sequences from cDNA, generating 87-bp fragments that spanned the CDR3 region. Sequencing of the amplicons was done on the Illumina HiSeq platform. The published analysis was carried out like this. Synthetic template baselines were used to correct PCR bias computationally, reads within Hamming distance 2 were collapsed together, and singletons that could not be merged were discarded. By aligning reads against IMGT, V, D and J genes, CDR3 length, and insertions or deletions at six rearrangement sites were assigned. Within each subset, clonotype counts were normalized to sorted cell number, and only after that were true diversity and Gini coefficients computed with the tcR R package. Repertoire sharing was quantified using the overlap coefficient calculated on TCRB nucleotide sequences. As a proxy for the pre-selection repertoire, out-of-frame TCRB sequences from naive cells were analyzed. TCRdb carries this immuneACCESS record with in-frame sequences only. Its versions omit some clonotypes, under half of them owing to an unresolved V gene in the studies checked, with the rest unexplained. Clone size and V and J calls were adopted from that table, with D and trimming inferred from the DNA. For this sample there are 640,000 or so clones; more than 13% appear just once. The ten largest clones add up to 0.04% of the sample.

CDR1 and CDR2 are read off the germline V gene as KGHSH and LQKENI. Inclusive of the bounding cysteine and phenylalanine, the CDR3 is 15 residues long. The CDR3 DNA has 45 bases and is translated from base 1. Unmatched junction bases come to 0, with V trimmed by 3 bases and J by 4 bases. Each donor gave one peripheral blood draw, averaging roughly 100 mL, which was collected into heparinised tubes. Naive, central memory, regulatory and stem cell-like memory CD4+ T cells were sorted on a BD FACSAria II using a panel including CD45RO, CCR7, CD25, CD127, CD95 and CD27. A purity above 98% was achieved for all sorted populations. PBMCs were separated immediately by Lymphoprep density gradient centrifugation and were stained directly, without being cultured. Samples were stained and sorted in pairs, with one healthy donor and one patient per experiment, so that batch effects were minimized. The paper as a whole reports these results and caveats: The naive, central memory and regulatory TCRB repertoires appeared to resemble one another more closely among patients than among healthy donors. Because cDNA was sequenced instead of genomic DNA, activated cells with high expression could be over-represented, although the groups did not differ in activation or CD3 levels. PCR might favor shorter templates, but patient and control samples were amplified and corrected together, so any skew would affect both groups equally. At VDJ recombination sites, type 1 diabetes patients had fewer insertions and more deleted nucleotides, which implies abnormalities in thymic rearrangement. A moderate but significant shortening of TCRB CDR3 length was observed in type 1 diabetes patients in all four CD4+ subsets. Only small numbers of individuals were included in the HLA sub-analyses, which left unresolved whether HLA type had any influence on TCRB rearrangement.

Material: naive CD4+ T cells from blood. The label giving this sample's cell subset or site can be read as: true naive CD4+ T cells. The chain is encoded by TRBV18 joined to TRBJ2-2, and TRBD1 aligns with 12 junction nucleotides. The origin of this receptor is a man aged 18 to 30 with type 1 diabetes. The CDR3: CASSPGQGATGELFF. In nucleotides, the sequence is TGTGCCAGCTCACCGGGACAGGGGGCCACCGGGGAGCTGTTTTTT. The full variable domain, with segments outside the CDR3 supplied by the reference TRBV18 and TRBJ2-2 proteins, appears as NAGVMQNPRHLVRRRGQEARLRCSPMKGHSHVYWYRQLPEEGLKFMVYLQKENIIDESGMPKERFSAEFPKEGPSILRIQQVVRGDSAAYFCASSPGQGATGELFFGEGSRLTVL.